What follows are 8 T cell receptor beta chains derived from one specimen sequenced in a study of blood T cell repertoires in COVID-19. The assay was immunoSEQ multiplex PCR, and TCRdb's table has in-frame clones only and misses some. The sample shows approximately 170,000 clones, 86% of them seen only once. Sequenced input: peripheral blood. Receptors originate from a woman at least 80 years old in a cohort sampled during active or convalescent COVID-19.

The chain carries TRBV27 and TRBJ2-1, with TRBD2 matching 8 bases. J lost 7 bases, V lost 4 bases, and 9 bases had no gene match. The CDR3 has 15 residues. Germline values: CDR1 MNHEY, CDR2 SMNVEV (reference sequence). The DNA of the CDR3 is TGTGCCAGCAGTTCATTTCTCGGGGGGGCAAATGAGCAGTTCTTC. This codes for CASSSFLGGANEQFF.

This clone was counted once. The V and J genes are TRBV4-1 and TRBJ2-7, with 7 bases matching TRBD2. The V segment lost 1 base and the J segment 5 bases; nucleotides outside the gene matches: 8. This CDR3 has 15 amino acids. CDR1 MGHRA and CDR2 YSYEKL come from the germline V gene. CDR3 sequence: CASSQVGAGVDEQYF. CDR3 coding DNA: TGCGCCAGCAGCCAAGTCGGGGCGGGGGTAGACGAGCAGTACTTC.

V is TRBV19 and J is TRBJ2-6, with 9 bases identical to TRBD1. CDR3 size: 14 residues. Trimming removed 8 bases from V and 4 bases from J; junction bases left unmatched: 3. CDR1 and CDR2 (germline): LNHDA, SQIVND (reference sequence). CDR3 in DNA: TGTGCCAGTGGACAGGGGTACGGGGCCAACGTCCTGACTTTC. It specifies CASGQGYGANVLTF. The variable domain in full, with the rest retrieved from reference TRBV19 and TRBJ2-6, is DGGITQSPKYLFRKEGQNVTLSCEQNLNHDAMYWYRQDPGQGLRLIYYSQIVNDFQKGDIAEGYSVSREKKESFPLTVTSAQKNPTAFYLCASGQGYGANVLTFGAGSRLTVL.

The rearrangement links TRBV4-1 to TRBJ2-4, with D unclear. This CDR3 is 13 amino acids long. Trimming stripped 1 base from V and 6 bases from J, with 7 bases between. Germline CDR1 and CDR2: MGHRA and YSYEKL. CDR3 region: CASSQATGNIQYF. The CDR3 nucleotides read TGCGCCAGCAGCCAAGCTACGGGAAACATTCAGTACTTC.

V and J are TRBV4-1 and TRBJ2-3, with D possibly matching TRBD1 (5 bases). This CDR3 region has 17 residues. With 2 bases removed from V and 4 bases from J, the gap between germline ends came to 19 bases. Germline V gives CDR1 MGHRA, CDR2 YSYEKL. Written as DNA, the CDR3 is TGCGCCAGCAGCCAACTGGGCAGGGAAAGTCCCCCAGATACGCAGTATTTT. Protein product: CASSQLGRESPPDTQYF.

V usage is TRBV20-1 and J usage is TRBJ2-2, with 8 bases matching TRBD2. V shed 3 bases and J 6 bases; nucleotides not matched to a gene: 6. Germline CDR1 and CDR2: DFQATT and SNEGSKA (reference sequence). The CDR3 contains 14 residues. The CDR3 DNA follows: TGCAGTGCTAGTGCAGACGGGGGGGCCGGGGAGCTGTTTTTT. Encoded protein: CSASADGGAGELFF.

The chain carries TRBV27 and TRBJ1-2; D call uncertain. This CDR3 region has 13 residues. CDR1 and CDR2 from the germline V gene are MNHEY and SMNVEV (reference sequence). V lost 5 bases, J lost 5 bases, and 12 bases lay in between. CDR3 protein: CASSVGGKYGYTF. The CDR3 nucleotides are TGTGCCAGCAGTGTGGGAGGGAAATATGGCTACACCTTC.

This clone was observed once. V usage is TRBV11-2 and J usage is TRBJ2-2; no clear D gene. V was trimmed by 1 base and J by 2 bases, leaving 5 bases between them. Per the germline V gene, CDR1 is SGHAT and CDR2 is FQNNGV. The CDR3 runs 14 residues. The CDR3 region has the DNA TGTGCCAGCAGCTTAGCTTTAAACACCGGGGAGCTGTTTTTT. The encoded protein is CASSLALNTGELFF.